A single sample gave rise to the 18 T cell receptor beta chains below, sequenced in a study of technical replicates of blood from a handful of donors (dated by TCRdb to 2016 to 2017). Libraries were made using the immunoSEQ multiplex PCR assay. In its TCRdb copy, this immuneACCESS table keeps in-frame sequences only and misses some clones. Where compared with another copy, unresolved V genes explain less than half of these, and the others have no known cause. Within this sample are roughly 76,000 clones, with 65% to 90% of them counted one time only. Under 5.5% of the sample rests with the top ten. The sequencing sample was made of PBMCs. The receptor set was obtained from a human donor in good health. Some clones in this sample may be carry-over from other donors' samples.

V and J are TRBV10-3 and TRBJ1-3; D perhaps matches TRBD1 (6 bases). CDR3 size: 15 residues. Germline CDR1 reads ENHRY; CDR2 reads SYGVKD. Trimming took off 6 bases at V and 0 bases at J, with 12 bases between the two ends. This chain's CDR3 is CAIRPTGFSGNTIYF. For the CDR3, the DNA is TGTGCCATCAGACCGACAGGTTTCTCTGGAAACACCATATATTTT.

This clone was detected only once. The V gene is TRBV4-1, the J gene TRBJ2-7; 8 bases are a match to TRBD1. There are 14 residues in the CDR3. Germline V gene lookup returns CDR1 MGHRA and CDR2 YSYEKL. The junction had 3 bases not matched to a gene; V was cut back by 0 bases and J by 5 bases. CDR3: CASSQDVTGDEQYF. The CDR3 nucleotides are TGCGCCAGCAGCCAAGATGTGACAGGGGACGAGCAGTACTTC.

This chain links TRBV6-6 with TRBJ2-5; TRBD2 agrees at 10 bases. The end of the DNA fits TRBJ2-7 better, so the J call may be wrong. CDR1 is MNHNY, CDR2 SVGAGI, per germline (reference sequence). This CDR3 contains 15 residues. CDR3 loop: CASRNPRTSGYEQYF. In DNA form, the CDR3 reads TGTGCCAGCAGAAACCCCAGGACTAGCGGCTACGAGCAGTACTTC.

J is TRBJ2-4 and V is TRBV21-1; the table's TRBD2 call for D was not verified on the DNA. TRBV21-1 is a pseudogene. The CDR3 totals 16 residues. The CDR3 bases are TGTGCCAGCAGCAAAGGGCGGCGGGGGGCGTTCAACATTCAGTACTTC. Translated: CASSKGRRGAFNIQYF.

For the CDR3, the DNA is TGTGCCAGCAGACAGAACCCATCCTACGAGCAGTACTTC. Its translation is CASRQNPSYEQYF. The chain recombines TRBV7-2 with TRBJ2-7; D unresolved. Per germline, CDR1 SGHTA and CDR2 FQGNSA. The CDR3 covers 13 residues. V shed 6 bases and J shed 1 base, with 10 bases lying between them.

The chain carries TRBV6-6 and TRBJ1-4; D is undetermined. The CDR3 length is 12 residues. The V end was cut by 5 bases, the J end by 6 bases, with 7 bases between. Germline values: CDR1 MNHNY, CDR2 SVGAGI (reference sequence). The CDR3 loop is CASSRADEKLFF. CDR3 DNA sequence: TGTGCCAGCAGTCGAGCCGATGAAAAACTGTTTTTT.

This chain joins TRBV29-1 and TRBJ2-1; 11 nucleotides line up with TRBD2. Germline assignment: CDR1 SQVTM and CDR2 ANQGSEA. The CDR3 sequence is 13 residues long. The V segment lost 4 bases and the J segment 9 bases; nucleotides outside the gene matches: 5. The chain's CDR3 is CSVVLSGRGEQFF. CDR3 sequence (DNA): TGCAGCGTTGTCCTTAGCGGGAGGGGTGAGCAGTTCTTC.

CDR3: CASSDPGGAEQFF. Written as DNA, the CDR3 is TGTGCCAGCAGTGACCCCGGGGGTGCTGAGCAGTTCTTC. The chain is built from TRBV25-1 and TRBJ2-1; maybe TRBD2 (6 bases). The CDR3 has 13 residues. The V gene's germline CDR1 is MGHDK and CDR2 SYGVNS. V lost 3 bases and J lost 9, with 12 bases in between.

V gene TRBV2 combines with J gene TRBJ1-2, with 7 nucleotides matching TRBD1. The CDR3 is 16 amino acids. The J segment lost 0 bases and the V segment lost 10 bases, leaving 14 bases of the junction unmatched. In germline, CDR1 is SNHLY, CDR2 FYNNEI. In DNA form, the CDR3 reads TGTGCCACGGGTGAAACAGGGGTGGGGACTAACTATGGCTACACCTTC. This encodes CATGETGVGTNYGYTF.

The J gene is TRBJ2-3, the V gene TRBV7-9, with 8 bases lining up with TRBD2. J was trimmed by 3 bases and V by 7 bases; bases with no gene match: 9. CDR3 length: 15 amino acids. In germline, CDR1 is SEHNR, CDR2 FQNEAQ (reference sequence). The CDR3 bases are TGTGCCAGCACCGGGGGGGCGGGGAGGACAGATACGCAGTATTTT. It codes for CASTGGAGRTDTQYF.

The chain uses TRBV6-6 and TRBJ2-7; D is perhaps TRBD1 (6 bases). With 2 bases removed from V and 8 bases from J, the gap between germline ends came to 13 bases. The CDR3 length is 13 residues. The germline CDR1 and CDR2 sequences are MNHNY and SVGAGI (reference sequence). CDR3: CASSYDEGGQQYF. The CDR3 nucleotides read TGTGCCAGCAGTTACGACGAAGGGGGTCAGCAGTACTTC.

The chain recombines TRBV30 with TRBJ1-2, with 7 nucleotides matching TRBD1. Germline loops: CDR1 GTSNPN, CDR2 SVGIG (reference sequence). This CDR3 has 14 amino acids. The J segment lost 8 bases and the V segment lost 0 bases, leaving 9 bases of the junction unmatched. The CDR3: CAWSVLEGAEGYTF. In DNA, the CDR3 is TGTGCCTGGAGTGTACTCGAGGGGGCAGAGGGCTACACCTTC.

DNA of the CDR3: TGCGCCAGCAGCTTGGGGGGGGGCAATCAGCCCCAGCATTTT. Residues: CASSLGGGNQPQHF. The rearrangement joins TRBV5-1 to TRBJ1-5; tentatively, D is TRBD1 (5 bases). Between the trimmed V and J ends, which lost 0 bases and 2 bases, there was a span of 6 bases. Germline CDR1 and CDR2: SGHRS and YFSETQ. The CDR3 is made up of 14 amino acids.

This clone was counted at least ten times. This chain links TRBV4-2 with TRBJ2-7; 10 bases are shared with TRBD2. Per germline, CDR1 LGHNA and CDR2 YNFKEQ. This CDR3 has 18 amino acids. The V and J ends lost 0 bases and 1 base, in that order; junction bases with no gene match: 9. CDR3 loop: CASSQDTLVSGGSYEQYF. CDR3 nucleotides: TGTGCCAGCAGCCAAGATACTCTAGTTAGCGGGGGGTCCTACGAGCAGTACTTC.

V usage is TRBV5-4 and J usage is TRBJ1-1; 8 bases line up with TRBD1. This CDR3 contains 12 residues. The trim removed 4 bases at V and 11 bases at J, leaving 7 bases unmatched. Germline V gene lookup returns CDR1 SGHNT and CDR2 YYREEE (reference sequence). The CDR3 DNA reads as TGTGCCAGCAGCACCCCAGGGGGCGTCGCTTTCTTT. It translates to CASSTPGGVAFF.

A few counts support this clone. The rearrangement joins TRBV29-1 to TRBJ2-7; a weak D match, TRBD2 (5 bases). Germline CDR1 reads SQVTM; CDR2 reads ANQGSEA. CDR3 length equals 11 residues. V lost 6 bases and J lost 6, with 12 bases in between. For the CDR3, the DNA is TGCAGCGTCCCCTCCGGGGTCGAGCAGTACTTC. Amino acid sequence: CSVPSGVEQYF.

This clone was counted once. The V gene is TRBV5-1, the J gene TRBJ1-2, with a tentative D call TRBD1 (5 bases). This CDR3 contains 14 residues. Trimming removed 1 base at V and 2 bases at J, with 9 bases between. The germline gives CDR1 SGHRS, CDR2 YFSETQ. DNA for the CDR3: TGCGCCAGCAGCTTGCAAGGGGTAAACTATGGCTACACCTTC. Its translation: CASSLQGVNYGYTF. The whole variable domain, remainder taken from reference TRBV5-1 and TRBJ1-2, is KAGVTQTPRYLIKTRGQQVTLSCSPISGHRSVSWYQQTPGQGLQFLFEYFSETQRNKGNFPGRFSGRQFSNSRSEMNVSTLELGDSALYLCASSLQGVNYGYTFGSGTRLTVV.

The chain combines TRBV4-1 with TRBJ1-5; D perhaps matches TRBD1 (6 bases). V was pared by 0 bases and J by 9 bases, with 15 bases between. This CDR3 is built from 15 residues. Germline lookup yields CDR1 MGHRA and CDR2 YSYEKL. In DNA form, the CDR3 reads TGCGCCAGCAGCCAAGAAGGGTTGGGGGGGCCGCCCCAGCATTTT. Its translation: CASSQEGLGGPPQHF.